The clone carrying this TCR beta chain was counted only a few times. It was with a sample-barcoded 5' primer and a J-beta primer mix that a second PCR of about 6 to 12 cycles was run. CDR3-containing paired-end reads numbering at least 3 million came from each sample. TCRdb used MiXCR to reprocess the 5' RACE reads, holding one entry per CDR3 protein. The sample consists of 650,000 to 1,000,000 distinct CDR3 sequences, 35% to 40% of them appearing once. J was trimmed by 3 bases and V by 3 bases; bases with no gene match: 1. The CDR3 contains 14 residues. The sample originates from a study of blood T cells in healthy people across ages.

The receptor's source is a man between 18 and 29 years old in good health. Sequencing was performed on blood. This chain connects TRBV12-3 or TRBV12-4 to TRBJ1-4; 7 nucleotides line up with TRBD1. CDR3: CASSFGTANEKLFF. In DNA form, the CDR3 reads TGTGCCAGCAGTTTTGGGACAGCTAATGAAAAACTGTTTTTT.